The 32 T cell receptor beta chains given below trace back to one sample, sequenced in a study of T cells in localized non-small cell lung cancer. The data were produced by immunoSEQ multiplex PCR, yet TCRdb's version contains in-frame clones alone and is incomplete. The profile shows 11,000 or so clones, under 90% of them singletons. This specimen was peripheral blood, taken before any cancer treatment. Receptors were obtained from a male donor at least 60 years old with stage I lung adenocarcinoma.

Here the CDR3 reads CASSPPSKANTEAFF. The CDR3 DNA is TGTGCCAGCTCACCACCGTCGAAAGCGAACACTGAAGCTTTCTTT. J is TRBJ1-1 and V is TRBV18; D gene uncertain. Trimming cost V 0 bases and J 1 base, with 9 bases left between them. The CDR3 consists of 15 residues. Germline loops: CDR1 KGHSH, CDR2 LQKENI.

The J gene is TRBJ1-5, the V gene TRBV6-1, with D perhaps TRBD1 (6 bases). The CDR3 has 15 amino acids. Trimming stripped 8 bases from V and 1 base from J, with 15 bases between. From germline, CDR1 is MNHNS and CDR2 SASEGT. As DNA, the CDR3 is TGTGCCAGCGGGAGACAGGCTGGGAGCAATCAGCCCCAGCATTTT. Amino acid sequence: CASGRQAGSNQPQHF.

This clone occurred once. The CDR3 is CASAAGNQPQHF. The CDR3 DNA follows: TGTGCCTCAGCCGCGGGCAATCAGCCCCAGCATTTT. The J gene is TRBJ1-5, the V gene TRBV27; D is ambiguous. V was pared by 11 bases and J by 2 bases, with 10 bases between. Per germline, CDR1 MNHEY and CDR2 SMNVEV (reference sequence). This CDR3 is 12 amino acids long.

V usage is TRBV7-9 and J usage is TRBJ1-3; D possibly corresponds to TRBD1 (5 bases). V was cut by 5 bases and J by 0 bases, with 14 bases left in between. This CDR3 comprises 16 residues. Germline CDR1 and CDR2: SEHNR and FQNEAQ (reference sequence). In nucleotides, the CDR3 is TGTGCCAGCAGCCCTCAAGGGGTTCCCTCTGGAAACACCATATATTTT. It translates to CASSPQGVPSGNTIYF.

This rearrangement joins TRBV5-1 to TRBJ2-1, with TRBD2 matching over 8 bases. V shed 1 base and J 10 bases; nucleotides not matched to a gene: 10. Per germline, CDR1 SGHRS and CDR2 YFSETQ. The CDR3 loop spans 15 amino acids. Written as DNA, the CDR3 is TGCGCCAGCAGCTTGAGGGACGGACTAGCATTGGAGCAGTTCTTC. Translated: CASSLRDGLALEQFF.

The V gene is TRBV5-1, the J gene TRBJ2-6, with 10 bases matching TRBD1. Germline assignment: CDR1 SGHRS and CDR2 YFSETQ. Trimming cost V 3 bases and J 2 bases; bases outside gene matches: 2. This CDR3 is built from 16 residues. The CDR3 reads CASSSTGGAGANVLTF. The CDR3 bases are TGCGCCAGCAGCTCGACAGGGGGCGCTGGGGCCAACGTCCTGACTTTC.

This sequence joins TRBV7-3 and TRBJ2-3; D call uncertain. Trimming cost V 4 bases and J 1 base, with 6 bases left between them. Per germline, CDR1 SGHTA and CDR2 FQGTGA. The CDR3 loop spans 13 amino acids. CDR3 loop: CASSYDRTDTQYF. The CDR3 nucleotides are TGTGCCAGCAGCTACGATCGCACAGATACGCAGTATTTT.

The chain combines TRBV7-9 with TRBJ2-5; unclear D gene. This CDR3 region has 14 residues. Germline V gives CDR1 SEHNR, CDR2 FQNEAQ (reference sequence). Trimming removed 5 bases at V and 5 bases at J, with 15 bases between. The chain's CDR3 is CASSLQSQRETQYF. The CDR3 DNA is TGTGCCAGCAGCCTCCAGTCACAGAGGGAGACCCAGTACTTC.

This clone came up a few times. The chain combines TRBV6-1 with TRBJ1-2, with TRBD1 matching over 7 bases. CDR1 MNHNS and CDR2 SASEGT come from the germline V gene. J lost 5 bases, V lost 9 bases, and 9 bases had no gene match. The CDR3 is 13 amino acids. CDR3 residues: CASYGTVVYGYTF. The DNA of the CDR3 is TGTGCCAGTTACGGGACAGTGGTTTATGGCTACACCTTC.

The rearrangement uses TRBV28 and TRBJ2-6, with 7 bases identical to TRBD1. Germline CDR1 reads MDHEN; CDR2 reads SYDVKM. V trimming: 4 bases; J trimming: 0 bases; junction bases outside the gene matches: 9. This CDR3 is built from 18 residues. CDR3 in amino acids: CASSSPTGMNSGANVLTF. The CDR3 DNA reads TGTGCCAGCAGTTCCCCGACAGGGATGAACTCTGGGGCCAACGTCCTGACTTTC.

V and J are TRBV2 and TRBJ1-1; D unresolved. Per the germline V gene, CDR1 is SNHLY and CDR2 is FYNNEI. The V end lost 7 bases, the J end lost 1 base, and 1 base lay between the germline ends. The CDR3 has 10 amino acids. In DNA form, the CDR3 reads TGTGCCAGCACGAACACTGAAGCTTTCTTT. This codes for CASTNTEAFF.

This clone was seen more than once but under ten times. CDR3 nucleotide sequence: TGCGCCAGCAGTTTTGGGTCGGACAGGGCCTACGAGCAGTACTTC. This codes for CASSFGSDRAYEQYF. The V gene is TRBV5-1, the J gene TRBJ2-7; TRBD1 aligns across 8 bases. The length of the CDR3 is 15 residues. The V and J ends lost 5 bases and 2 bases, in that order; junction bases with no gene match: 9. Germline V gene sequence: CDR1 SGHRS, CDR2 YFSETQ.

The V and J genes are TRBV4-3 and TRBJ2-5; 12 bases line up with TRBD2. The CDR3 has 17 amino acids. Germline loops: CDR1 LGHNA, CDR2 YSLEER. J lost 5 bases, V lost 0 bases, and 7 bases had no gene match. In nucleotides, the CDR3 is TGCGCCAGCAGCCAAGATCTAGCGGGGGGGCCTAGGGAGACCCAGTACTTC. This translates into CASSQDLAGGPRETQYF.

This sequence joins TRBV5-1 and TRBJ2-1; TRBD1 matches at 8 bases. V lost 0 bases and J lost 4; bases outside the gene matches: 6. Germline lookup yields CDR1 SGHRS and CDR2 YFSETQ. This CDR3 is 16 amino acids long. The CDR3 nucleotides read TGCGCCAGCAGCTTGGACGCGGGACAGGTGTACAATGAGCAGTTCTTC. Translating gives CASSLDAGQVYNEQFF.

The rearrangement links TRBV7-9 to TRBJ2-1; 7 nucleotides match TRBD1. The V segment lost 6 bases and the J segment 3 bases; nucleotides outside the gene matches: 2. CDR1 is SEHNR, CDR2 FQNEAQ, per germline (reference sequence). The length of the CDR3 is 13 residues. CDR3 protein: CASRWDSYNEQFF. CDR3 DNA: TGTGCCAGCAGGTGGGACAGCTACAATGAGCAGTTCTTC. Variable domain in full (rest from reference TRBV7-9 and TRBJ2-1): DTGVSQNPRHKITKRGQNVTFRCDPISEHNRLYWYRQTLGQGPEFLTYFQNEAQLEKSRLLSDRFSAERPKGSFSTLEIQRTEQGDSAMYLCASRWDSYNEQFFGPGTRLTVL.

V gene TRBV2 combines with J gene TRBJ2-3, with unresolved D. The V gene lost 6 bases and the J gene lost 4 bases, with 5 bases spanning the gap. CDR1 is SNHLY and CDR2 is FYNNEI in the germline V gene. This CDR3 contains 11 residues. CDR3 sequence reads: CASSSSDTQYF. The CDR3 nucleotides read TGTGCCAGCAGCAGCTCAGATACGCAGTATTTT.

This rearrangement joins TRBV5-5 to TRBJ2-4; no definite D call. The CDR3 totals 17 residues. CDR1 and CDR2 from the germline V gene are SGHKS and YYEKEE (reference sequence). Trimming took 2 bases from V and 0 from J, leaving 15 bases between them. The CDR3 DNA is TGTGCCAGCAGCTTCATTGCAAGTTCTTTAGCCAAAAACATTCAGTACTTC. Its translation: CASSFIASSLAKNIQYF.

The chain recombines TRBV2 with TRBJ2-6; TRBD1 is a possible D gene (6 bases). The CDR3 is 17 residues long. The germline V and J ends were trimmed by 4 bases and 0 bases, with 13 bases remaining between them. CDR1 and CDR2 (germline): SNHLY, FYNNEI. The DNA of the CDR3 is TGTGCCAGCAGTGGAAGGACAGCCGACTCTGGGGCCAACGTCCTGACTTTC. It codes for CASSGRTADSGANVLTF.

This clone was observed once. The chain couples TRBV5-1 to TRBJ1-4, with 9 bases that match TRBD1. The trim removed 5 bases at V and 8 bases at J, leaving 10 bases unmatched. CDR3 length: 15 residues. CDR1 SGHRS and CDR2 YFSETQ come from the germline V gene. This chain's CDR3 is CASRPPGQGREKLFF. Written as DNA, the CDR3 is TGCGCCAGCAGACCCCCGGGACAGGGTAGAGAAAAACTGTTTTTT.

V gene TRBV6-1 combines with J gene TRBJ1-3; 8 bases are shared with TRBD1. CDR3 size: 16 residues. Unmatched junction bases numbered 10, after V lost 4 bases and J lost 5 bases. Germline lookup yields CDR1 MNHNS and CDR2 SASEGT. CDR3 sequence (DNA): TGTGCCAGCAGTGGCCCAGGGCAGGGGGCGCGAAACACCATATATTTT. Translating gives CASSGPGQGARNTIYF.

The chain links TRBV5-1 to TRBJ1-6; D not resolved. The CDR3 contains 14 residues. The germline gives CDR1 SGHRS, CDR2 YFSETQ. Trimming shortened V by 1 base and J by 8 bases, and 10 bases separated the two germline ends. Here the CDR3 reads CASSLSPADSPLHF. The CDR3 bases are TGCGCCAGCAGCTTGTCGCCGGCCGATTCACCCCTCCACTTT. Full variable domain (rest looked up from reference TRBV5-1 and TRBJ1-6): KAGVTQTPRYLIKTRGQQVTLSCSPISGHRSVSWYQQTPGQGLQFLFEYFSETQRNKGNFPGRFSGRQFSNSRSEMNVSTLELGDSALYLCASSLSPADSPLHFGNGTRLTVT.

This chain links TRBV5-1 with TRBJ1-1; D gene unclear. The CDR3 is made up of 16 amino acids. The germline CDR1 and CDR2 sequences are SGHRS and YFSETQ. Trimming pared 0 bases from V and 1 base from J, leaving 13 bases between. Here the CDR3 reads CASSLGSTISNTEAFF. In nucleotides, the CDR3 is TGCGCCAGCAGCTTGGGAAGTACCATTTCGAACACTGAAGCTTTCTTT.

This clone appeared a single time. The J gene is TRBJ1-1, the V gene TRBV7-2; 11 positions match TRBD1. The germline V gene has CDR1 SGHTA and CDR2 FQGNSA. V trimming: 5 bases; J trimming: 5 bases; junction bases outside the gene matches: 10. The CDR3 consists of 16 residues. Here the CDR3 reads CASSIGTGGVGTEAFF. CDR3 bases: TGTGCCAGCAGCATCGGGACAGGGGGTGTTGGAACTGAAGCTTTCTTT.

The chain combines TRBV15 with TRBJ2-5, with D possibly matching TRBD2 (7 bases). V was trimmed by 0 bases and J by 5 bases, leaving 13 bases between them. Germline V gene sequence: CDR1 LNHNV, CDR2 YYDKDF (reference sequence). CDR3 length: 15 amino acids. The CDR3 region is CATSRDRGGGETQYF. The CDR3 DNA sequence: TGTGCCACCAGCAGAGATCGAGGGGGAGGGGAGACCCAGTACTTC.

This rearrangement joins TRBV15 to TRBJ1-4; 9 bases fit TRBD1. CDR3 size: 15 residues. Germline V gene sequence: CDR1 LNHNV, CDR2 YYDKDF (reference sequence). The J segment lost 8 bases and the V segment lost 6 bases, leaving 10 bases of the junction unmatched. The CDR3 protein is CATREQGAKGEKLFF. In nucleotides, the CDR3 is TGTGCCACCAGGGAACAGGGGGCTAAGGGGGAAAAACTGTTTTTT.

In its sample, this clone was seen once. The chain couples TRBV18 to TRBJ1-2, with 7 positions matching TRBD1. The trim removed 3 bases at V and 3 bases at J, leaving 7 bases unmatched. The CDR3 sequence is 15 residues long. In germline, CDR1 is KGHSH, CDR2 LQKENI. CDR3 sequence (DNA): TGTGCCAGCTCACCGCCGAGCAGGGGGGACTATGGCTACACCTTC. Amino acids: CASSPPSRGDYGYTF.

CDR3 sequence reads: CATSREPPDGDSANTGELFF. CDR3 bases: TGTGCCACCAGCAGAGAACCCCCCGATGGCGACTCTGCGAACACCGGGGAGCTGTTTTTT. The chain is built from TRBV15 and TRBJ2-2, with no clear D. Trimming removed 0 bases from V and 0 bases from J, with 20 bases in between. Germline values: CDR1 LNHNV, CDR2 YYDKDF (reference sequence). The CDR3 is made up of 20 amino acids.

This clone was seen only a few times. This sequence joins TRBV6-1 and TRBJ2-3; D is unresolved. Germline loops: CDR1 MNHNS, CDR2 SASEGT. Trimming removed 5 bases at V and 4 bases at J, with 4 bases between. The CDR3 runs 11 residues. The CDR3 spells CASSYPDTQYF. CDR3 nucleotide sequence: TGTGCCAGCAGTTACCCAGATACGCAGTATTTT.

In its sample, this clone was seen a few times. This chain links TRBV28 with TRBJ1-6; D is ambiguous. There are 13 residues in the CDR3. V was pared by 6 bases and J by 10 bases, with 13 bases between. The V gene's germline CDR1 is MDHEN and CDR2 SYDVKM. CDR3 sequence reads: CASRRAPRSPLHF. The CDR3 bases are TGTGCCAGCAGACGGGCCCCCCGGTCACCCCTCCACTTT.

V gene TRBV19 combines with J gene TRBJ1-2, with D possibly TRBD1 on 5 matching bases. CDR1 LNHDA and CDR2 SQIVND come from the germline V gene (reference sequence). V lost 5 bases and J lost 4, with 11 bases in between. This CDR3 has 13 amino acids. CDR3 DNA: TGTGCCAGTAGTTCGGGGCCGACCTATGGCTACACCTTC. This sequence encodes CASSSGPTYGYTF. Drawing the rest from reference TRBV19 and TRBJ1-2, the complete variable domain is DGGITQSPKYLFRKEGQNVTLSCEQNLNHDAMYWYRQDPGQGLRLIYYSQIVNDFQKGDIAEGYSVSREKKESFPLTVTSAQKNPTAFYLCASSSGPTYGYTFGSGTRLTVV.

The J gene is TRBJ1-5, the V gene TRBV7-9; the D gene is possibly TRBD1 (5 bases). The germline CDR1 and CDR2 sequences are SEHNR and FQNEAQ (reference sequence). This CDR3 has 16 amino acids. Trimming removed 11 bases from V and 0 bases from J, with 20 bases in between. The CDR3 loop is CAVSRDYHNSNQPQHF. CDR3 nucleotides: TGTGCCGTCTCCCGGGACTACCATAATAGCAATCAGCCCCAGCATTTT. Supplemented by reference TRBV7-9 and TRBJ1-5, the full variable domain reads DTGVSQNPRHKITKRGQNVTFRCDPISEHNRLYWYRQTLGQGPEFLTYFQNEAQLEKSRLLSDRFSAERPKGSFSTLEIQRTEQGDSAMYLCAVSRDYHNSNQPQHFGDGTRLSIL.

The V gene is TRBV4-2, the J gene TRBJ2-7, with 7 nucleotides matching TRBD1. The CDR3 is made up of 15 amino acids. Germline assignment: CDR1 LGHNA and CDR2 YNFKEQ. The V gene end was trimmed by 0 bases and the J gene end by 1 base; junction bases not matched to a gene: 3. The DNA for the CDR3 is TGTGCCAGCAGCCAAGAAGGGACAGAATCCTACGAGCAGTACTTC. Translated: CASSQEGTESYEQYF.